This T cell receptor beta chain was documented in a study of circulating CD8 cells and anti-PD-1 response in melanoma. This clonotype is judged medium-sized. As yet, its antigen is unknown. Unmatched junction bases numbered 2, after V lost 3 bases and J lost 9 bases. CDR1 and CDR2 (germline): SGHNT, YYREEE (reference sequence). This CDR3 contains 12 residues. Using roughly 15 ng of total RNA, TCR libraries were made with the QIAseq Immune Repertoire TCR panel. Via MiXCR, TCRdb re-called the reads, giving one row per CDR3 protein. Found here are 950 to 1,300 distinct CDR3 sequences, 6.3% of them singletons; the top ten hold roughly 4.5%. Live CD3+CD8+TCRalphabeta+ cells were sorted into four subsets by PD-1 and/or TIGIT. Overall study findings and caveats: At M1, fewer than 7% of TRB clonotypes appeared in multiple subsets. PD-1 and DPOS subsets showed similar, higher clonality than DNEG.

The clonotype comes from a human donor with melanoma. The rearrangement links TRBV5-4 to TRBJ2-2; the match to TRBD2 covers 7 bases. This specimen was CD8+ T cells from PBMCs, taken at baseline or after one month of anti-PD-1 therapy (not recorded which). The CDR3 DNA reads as TGTGCCAGCAGCTCGGGGGGATGGGAGCTGTTTTTT. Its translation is CASSSGGWELFF.